This T cell receptor (beta chain) emerged from a study of shared clonotypes between healthy human individuals. Study conclusions and caveats: Several donors had roughly 5% of their naive CD4 clonotypes in common.

Every donor was a Caucasian adult from Nashville, Tennessee. Remarks on this clone: Its antigen is unidentified.

V shed 9 bases and J 1 base; nucleotides not matched to a gene: 4. Germline V lookup: CDR1 SNHLY, CDR2 FYNNEI. The CDR3 spans 13 residues. Genomic DNA of every subset was divided equally among multiple immunoSEQ plates. The assay was immunoSEQ multiplex PCR, and TCRdb's table has in-frame clones only and misses some. The repertoire has some 2,500,000 clones, just under 95% of them found once; the top ten carry approximately 0.41%. This TCR was sampled from a young man in good health. Some clones in this sample may be carry-over from other donors' samples. The sequencing input was naive CD4+ T cells from PBMCs. The subset: CD45RA+ positively selected. The chain recombines TRBV2 with TRBJ2-3, with 7 bases lining up with TRBD1. CDR3 nucleotide sequence: TGTGCCAGTGGCCAGGGGGGCACAGATACGCAGTATTTT. Translation: CASGQGGTDTQYF.